The 9 T cell receptor beta chains given below trace back to one sample, sequenced in a study of regulatory T cells in long-lasting Graves disease. Assembly of TCR beta libraries relied on iRepertoire HTBI primers together with Arm-PCR of CDR3 regions. A single record per CDR3 protein comes from TCRdb applying MiXCR to the multiplex PCR reads. The sample holds 350,000 to 450,000 distinct CDR3 sequences, about a fifth seen once. The sample's time point: persistent/refractory GD, antithyroid drugs over 5 years with positive TRAb. Extracted PBMC RNA gave rise to the TCR library. This material consisted of peripheral blood mononuclear cells (PBMCs), taken when the disease was refractory, from a patient treated with antithyroid drugs. These receptors were collected from a female donor with Graves disease.

There are a few counts of this clonotype. The chain has TRBV6-1 and TRBJ1-3; D perhaps matches TRBD1 (6 bases). Germline V gene lookup returns CDR1 MNHNS and CDR2 SASEGT. This CDR3 spans 15 amino acids. The V gene lost 5 bases and the J gene lost 8 bases, with 19 bases spanning the gap. The CDR3 nucleotides are TGTGCCAGCAGTCCCCGCCCGGGGGGCGCGTACACCATATATTTT. This translates into CASSPRPGGAYTIYF.

This clonotype was seen at least ten times. The gene calls are TRBV10-2 and TRBJ2-2; D remains ambiguous. The CDR3 runs 14 residues. V was pared by 4 bases and J by 9 bases, with 15 bases between. Germline CDR1 and CDR2: WSHSY and SAAADI. DNA for the CDR3: TGCGCCAGCAGTGTGGAGAGACCGGATCGGGAGCTGTTTTTT. This gives the protein CASSVERPDRELFF.

There are many counts of this clonotype. CDR3 in DNA: TGTGGTTCCCAGAGCCAAGAGACCCAGTACTTC. Its protein product is CGSQSQETQYF. This chain uses TRBV2 with TRBJ2-5, with D uncertain. Germline V gene sequence: CDR1 SNHLY, CDR2 FYNNEI. The length of the CDR3 is 11 residues.

The sample holds many counts of this clonotype. The chain employs TRBV5-1 and TRBJ1-1; D ambiguous. Trimming pared 1 base from V and 3 bases from J, leaving 7 bases between. The CDR3 is made up of 13 amino acids. Germline loops: CDR1 SGHRS, CDR2 YFSETQ. The CDR3 DNA sequence: TGCGCCAGCAGCTTGATTGGGGACACTGAAGCTTTCTTT. Protein: CASSLIGDTEAFF.

The chain is built from TRBV7-8 and TRBJ2-7; D is perhaps TRBD2 (6 bases). The germline gives CDR1 SGHVS, CDR2 FQNEAQ. Trimming cost V 5 bases and J 4 bases, with 18 bases left between them. The CDR3 totals 15 residues. The CDR3 DNA reads as TGTGCCAGCAGCCCGACCCCGGGGGTTGGGTACGAGCAGTACTTC. Protein product: CASSPTPGVGYEQYF.

This clonotype was picked up many times. The chain carries TRBV12-3 or TRBV12-4 and TRBJ1-1, with a possible D match to TRBD1 (6 bases). The CDR3 consists of 15 residues. V was shortened by 5 bases and J by 0 bases, with 13 bases between the two germline ends. CDR3 loop: CASSPGDTMNTEAFF. The CDR3 DNA follows: TGTGCCAGCAGTCCGGGGGACACGATGAACACTGAAGCTTTCTTT.

The rearrangement joins TRBV7-2 to TRBJ1-5; D might be TRBD1 (6 bases). The V gene's germline CDR1 is SGHTA and CDR2 FQGNSA. The CDR3 is 17 amino acids. Trimming removed 2 bases at V and 10 bases at J, with 24 bases between. The CDR3, as DNA: TGTGCCAGCAGCTTATCGCGGGGGGCCTTTGAATTGGGCCCCCAGCATTTT. This translates into CASSLSRGAFELGPQHF.

This clonotype has just a few counts. The genes are TRBV29-1 and TRBJ1-2, with 10 bases fitting TRBD1. CDR3 length equals 12 residues. Germline V gives CDR1 SQVTM, CDR2 ANQGSEA. V shed 4 bases and J 7 bases; nucleotides not matched to a gene: 3. The CDR3 coding sequence is TGCAGCGTTGCCGGGACAGGGGCTGGCTACACCTTC. It yields the protein CSVAGTGAGYTF.

The V and J genes are TRBV9 and TRBJ2-5; 7 nucleotides agree with TRBD1. This CDR3 is built from 14 residues. V trimming: 4 bases; J trimming: 1 base; junction bases outside the gene matches: 4. Germline V lookup: CDR1 SGDLS, CDR2 YYNGEE. CDR3 coding DNA: TGTGCCAGCAGCTTACAGGGGACCCAAGAGACCCAGTACTTC. Translating it yields CASSLQGTQETQYF.